What follows is one TCR beta chain and its context. Its matching antigen is unknown. This sample is drawn from a study of T cells expressing NK-cell markers. Study background: Researchers got TCR beta repertoires out of sorted CD3+CD56+NKG2C+, CD3+CD56+NKG2C- and CD3+CD56-NKG2C+ T cells. Seropositivity for HCMV was found in seven of the eight sequenced donors, with one seronegative.

CDR1 and CDR2 from the germline V gene are LGHNA and YNFKEQ. This CDR3 contains 16 residues. A 5'RACE template switching approach incorporating UMIs was used to make TCR beta cDNA. TCRdb reprocessed the 5' RACE reads and reports one entry per CDR3 protein, with no DNA. The sample data list hundreds of thousands of distinct CDR3 sequences. Study-wide points: These clonotypes, the leaders elsewhere, also led the CD3+CD56-NKG2C+ fraction in a handful of donors.

The sample consisted of blood T cells: a sorted CD56 or NKG2C T cell subset, CD4+ or CD8+ T cells, or bulk PBMC T cells (not recorded which). The sequence derives from a woman aged 18 to 75 in good health. The V gene is TRBV4-2, the J gene TRBJ2-2; the TCRdb D gene call, TRBD2, has no DNA to confirm it. The CDR3 spells CASSQRSGTNTGELFF.